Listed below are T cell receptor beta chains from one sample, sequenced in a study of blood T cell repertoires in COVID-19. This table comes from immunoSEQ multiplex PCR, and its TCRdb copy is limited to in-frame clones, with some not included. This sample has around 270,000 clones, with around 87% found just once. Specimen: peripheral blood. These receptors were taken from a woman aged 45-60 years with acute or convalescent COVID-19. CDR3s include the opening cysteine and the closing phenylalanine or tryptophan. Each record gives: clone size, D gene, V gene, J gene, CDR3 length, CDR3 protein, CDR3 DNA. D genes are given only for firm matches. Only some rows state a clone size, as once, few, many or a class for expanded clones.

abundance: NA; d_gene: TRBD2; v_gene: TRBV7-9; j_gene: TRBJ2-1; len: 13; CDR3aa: CASSISTSGGQFF; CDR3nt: TGTGCCAGCAGCATCTCAACTAGCGGGGGGCAGTTCTTC
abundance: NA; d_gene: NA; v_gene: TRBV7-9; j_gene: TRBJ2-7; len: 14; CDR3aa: CASSSPSATYEQYF; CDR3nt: TGTGCCAGCAGCTCCCCTAGCGCCACCTACGAGCAGTACTTC
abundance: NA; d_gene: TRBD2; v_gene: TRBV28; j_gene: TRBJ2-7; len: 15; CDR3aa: CASSSRGRSSYEQYF; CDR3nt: TGTGCCAGCAGTTCTCGCGGGAGGTCCTCCTACGAGCAGTACTTC
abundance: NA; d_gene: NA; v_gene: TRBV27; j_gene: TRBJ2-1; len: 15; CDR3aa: CASTEGGAQYNEQFF; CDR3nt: TGTGCCAGCACAGAAGGCGGGGCCCAGTACAATGAGCAGTTCTTC
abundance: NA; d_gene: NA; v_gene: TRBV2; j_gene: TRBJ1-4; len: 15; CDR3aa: CASSFDSATNEKLFF; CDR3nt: TGTGCCAGCAGTTTCGACTCCGCAACTAATGAAAAACTGTTTTTT
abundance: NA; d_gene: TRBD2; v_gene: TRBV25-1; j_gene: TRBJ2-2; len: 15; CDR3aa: CASSEIGRAAGELFF; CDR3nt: TGTGCCAGCAGTGAAATCGGGAGGGCCGCCGGGGAGCTGTTTTTT
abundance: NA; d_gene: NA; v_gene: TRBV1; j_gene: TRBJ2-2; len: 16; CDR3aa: CTSRHTTAPDTGELFF; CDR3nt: TGCACCAGCAGACACACGACAGCTCCAGACACCGGGGAGCTGTTTTTT
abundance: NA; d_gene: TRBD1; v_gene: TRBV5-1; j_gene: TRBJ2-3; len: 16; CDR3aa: CASSSALTGGADTQYF; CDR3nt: TGCGCCAGCAGCTCCGCTTTGACAGGGGGCGCAGATACGCAGTATTTT
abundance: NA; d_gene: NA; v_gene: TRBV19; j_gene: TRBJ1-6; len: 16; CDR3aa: CASTQSGVSYNSPLHF; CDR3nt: TGTGCCAGTACCCAATCAGGGGTCTCCTATAATTCACCCCTCCACTTT
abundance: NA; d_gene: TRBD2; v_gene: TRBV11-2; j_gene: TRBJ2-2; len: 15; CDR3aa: CASSGLADPPGELFF; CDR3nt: TGTGCCAGCAGCGGACTAGCGGATCCCCCCGGGGAGCTGTTTTTT
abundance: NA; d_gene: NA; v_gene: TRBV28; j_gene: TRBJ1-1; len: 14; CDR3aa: CASQGGSLNTEAFF; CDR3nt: TGTGCCAGCCAAGGGGGATCCCTGAACACTGAAGCTTTCTTT
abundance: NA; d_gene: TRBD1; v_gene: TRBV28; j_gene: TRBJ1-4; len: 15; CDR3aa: CASSTNRGTNEKLFF; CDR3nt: TGTGCCAGCAGTACTAACAGGGGCACTAATGAAAAACTGTTTTTT
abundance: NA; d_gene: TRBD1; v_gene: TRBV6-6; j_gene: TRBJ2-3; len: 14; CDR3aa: CASRMGQGADTQYF; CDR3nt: TGTGCCAGCAGAATGGGACAGGGCGCAGATACGCAGTATTTT
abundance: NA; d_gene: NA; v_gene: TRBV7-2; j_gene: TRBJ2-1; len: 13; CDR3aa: CASSSNRDNEQFF; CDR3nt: TGTGCCAGCAGCTCAAACAGGGACAATGAGCAGTTCTTC
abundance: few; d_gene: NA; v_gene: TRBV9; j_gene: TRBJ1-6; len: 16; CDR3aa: CASSVGRVASGSPLHF; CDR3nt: TGTGCCAGCAGCGTAGGGAGGGTTGCATCGGGTTCACCCCTCCACTTT
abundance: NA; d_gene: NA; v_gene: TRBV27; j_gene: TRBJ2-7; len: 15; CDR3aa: CASSLSFSSPYEQYF; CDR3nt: TGTGCCAGCAGTTTATCCTTTTCGTCCCCCTACGAGCAGTACTTC
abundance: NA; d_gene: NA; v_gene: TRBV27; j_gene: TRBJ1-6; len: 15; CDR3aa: CASSLFGGTNSPLHF; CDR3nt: TGTGCCAGCAGTTTATTCGGCGGGACCAATTCACCCCTCCACTTT
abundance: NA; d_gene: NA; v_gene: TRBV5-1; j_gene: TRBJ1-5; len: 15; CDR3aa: CASSRTWGKDQPQHF; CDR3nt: TGCGCCAGCAGCCGCACTTGGGGCAAAGATCAGCCCCAGCATTTT
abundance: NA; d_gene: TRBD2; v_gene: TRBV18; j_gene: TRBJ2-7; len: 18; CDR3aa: CASSPISLAGAGSYEQYF; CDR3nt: TGTGCCAGCTCACCAATAAGTCTAGCGGGAGCGGGGTCCTACGAGCAGTACTTC
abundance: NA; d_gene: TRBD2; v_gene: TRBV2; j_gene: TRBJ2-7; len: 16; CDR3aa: CASRLTEQRESGEQYF; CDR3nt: TGTGCCAGCAGGCTGACTGAGCAGCGGGAGTCCGGCGAGCAGTACTTC
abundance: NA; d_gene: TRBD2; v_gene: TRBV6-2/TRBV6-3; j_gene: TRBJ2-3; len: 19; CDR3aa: CASSSRYSGRAVSADTQYF; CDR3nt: TGTGCCAGCAGTTCCAGGTACAGCGGGAGGGCCGTGAGTGCCGATACGCAGTATTTT
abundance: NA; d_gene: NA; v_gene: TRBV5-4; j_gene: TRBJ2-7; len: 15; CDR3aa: CASSLAGSGSYEQYF; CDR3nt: TGTGCCAGCAGCTTAGCAGGGTCGGGCTCCTACGAGCAGTACTTC
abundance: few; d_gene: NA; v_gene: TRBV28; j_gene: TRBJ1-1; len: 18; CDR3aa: CASRRPFYPGTMNTEAFF; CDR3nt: TGTGCCAGCAGACGCCCCTTTTACCCGGGAACTATGAACACTGAAGCTTTCTTT
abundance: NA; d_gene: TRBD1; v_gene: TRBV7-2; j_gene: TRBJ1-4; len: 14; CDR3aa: CASSLTGLDEKLFF; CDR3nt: TGTGCCAGCAGCTTGACAGGGTTGGATGAAAAACTGTTTTTT
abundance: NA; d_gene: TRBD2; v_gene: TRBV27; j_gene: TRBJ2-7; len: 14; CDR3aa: CASSFGTSPYEQYF; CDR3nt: TGTGCCAGCAGTTTCGGGACTAGCCCCTACGAGCAGTACTTC
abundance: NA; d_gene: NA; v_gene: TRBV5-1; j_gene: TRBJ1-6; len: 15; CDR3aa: CASSPSGPSNSPLHF; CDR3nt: TGCGCCAGCAGCCCCTCAGGGCCCTCTAATTCACCCCTCCACTTT
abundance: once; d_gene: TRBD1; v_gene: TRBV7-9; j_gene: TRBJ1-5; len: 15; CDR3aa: CASSPETGGNQPQHF; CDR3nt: TGTGCCAGCAGCCCCGAAACAGGGGGCAATCAGCCCCAGCATTTT
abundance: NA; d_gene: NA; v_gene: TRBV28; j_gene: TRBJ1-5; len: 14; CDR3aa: CASRWFREDQPQHF; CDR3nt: TGTGCCAGCAGGTGGTTCAGGGAGGATCAGCCCCAGCATTTT
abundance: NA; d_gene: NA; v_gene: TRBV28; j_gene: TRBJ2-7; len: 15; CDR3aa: CASSFVATSSYEQYF; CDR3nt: TGTGCCAGCAGTTTTGTGGCTACTAGCTCCTACGAGCAGTACTTC
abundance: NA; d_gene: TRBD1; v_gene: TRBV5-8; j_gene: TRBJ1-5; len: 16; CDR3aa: CASSLAGQGGAQPQHF; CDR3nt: TGTGCCAGCAGCTTGGCGGGACAGGGGGGAGCTCAGCCCCAGCATTTT
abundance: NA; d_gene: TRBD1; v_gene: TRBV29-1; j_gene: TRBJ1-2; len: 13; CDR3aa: CSVEGTGAWGYTF; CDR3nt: TGCAGCGTAGAGGGAACAGGGGCTTGGGGCTACACCTTC
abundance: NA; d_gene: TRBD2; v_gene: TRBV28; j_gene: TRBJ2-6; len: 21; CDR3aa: CASSLSRLAGASRSGANVLTF; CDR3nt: TGTGCCAGCAGTTTATCTCGGCTAGCGGGAGCCTCACGCTCTGGGGCCAACGTCCTGACTTTC
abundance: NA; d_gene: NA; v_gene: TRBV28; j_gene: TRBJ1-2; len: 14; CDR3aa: CASSRILLNYGYTF; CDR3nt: TGTGCCAGCAGTCGGATCTTACTAAACTATGGCTACACCTTC
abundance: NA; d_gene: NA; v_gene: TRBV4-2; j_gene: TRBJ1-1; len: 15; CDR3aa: CASSPGRTVNTEAFF; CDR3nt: TGTGCCAGCAGCCCCGGTCGGACAGTCAACACTGAAGCTTTCTTT
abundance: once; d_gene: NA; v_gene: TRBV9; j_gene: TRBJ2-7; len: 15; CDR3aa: CASSVAVTSSNEQYF; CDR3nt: TGTGCCAGCAGCGTAGCAGTAACTAGCAGTAACGAGCAGTACTTC
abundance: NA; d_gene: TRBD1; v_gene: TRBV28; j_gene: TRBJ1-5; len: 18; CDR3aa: CASSPGQGPYYSNQPQHF; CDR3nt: TGTGCCAGCAGTCCGGGACAGGGGCCTTACTATAGCAATCAGCCCCAGCATTTT
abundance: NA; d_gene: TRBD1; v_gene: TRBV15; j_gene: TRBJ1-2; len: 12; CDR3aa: CATSRDKGTALF; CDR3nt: TGTGCCACCAGCAGAGATAAAGGGACAGCTCTTTTC
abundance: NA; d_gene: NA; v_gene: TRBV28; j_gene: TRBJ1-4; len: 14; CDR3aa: CASSSRGLDEKLFF; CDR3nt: TGTGCCAGCAGTTCGCGAGGACTCGATGAAAAACTGTTTTTT
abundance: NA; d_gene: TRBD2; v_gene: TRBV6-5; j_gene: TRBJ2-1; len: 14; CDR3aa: CASGRAGGPGEQFF; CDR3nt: TGTGCCAGCGGGAGAGCGGGAGGGCCGGGTGAGCAGTTCTTC
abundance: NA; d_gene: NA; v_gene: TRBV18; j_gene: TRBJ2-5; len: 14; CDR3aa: CASSLTGPQETQYF; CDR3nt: TGTGCCAGCTCACTGACAGGTCCTCAAGAGACCCAGTACTTC
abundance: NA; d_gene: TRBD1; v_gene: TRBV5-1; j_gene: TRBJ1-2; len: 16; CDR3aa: CASSPQSLQGVYGYTF; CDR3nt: TGCGCCAGCAGCCCCCAATCCTTACAGGGGGTCTATGGCTACACCTTC
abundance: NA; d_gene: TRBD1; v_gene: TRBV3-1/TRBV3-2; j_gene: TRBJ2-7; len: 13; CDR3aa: CATSDRGSYEQYF; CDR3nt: TGTGCCACCTCGGACAGGGGCTCCTACGAGCAGTACTTC